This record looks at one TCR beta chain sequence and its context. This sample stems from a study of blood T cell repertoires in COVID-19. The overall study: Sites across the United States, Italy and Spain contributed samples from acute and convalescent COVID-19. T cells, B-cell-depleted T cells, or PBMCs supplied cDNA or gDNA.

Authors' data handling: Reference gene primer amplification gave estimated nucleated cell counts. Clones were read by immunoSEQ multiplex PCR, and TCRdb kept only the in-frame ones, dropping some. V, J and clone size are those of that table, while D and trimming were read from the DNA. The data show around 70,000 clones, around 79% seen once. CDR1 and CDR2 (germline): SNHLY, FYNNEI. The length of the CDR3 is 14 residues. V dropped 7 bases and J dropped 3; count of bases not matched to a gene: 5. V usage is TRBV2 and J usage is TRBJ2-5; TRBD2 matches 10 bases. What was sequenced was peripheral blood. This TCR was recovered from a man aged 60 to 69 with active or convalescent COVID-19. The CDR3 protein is CASTVLAGKETQYF. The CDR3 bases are TGTGCCAGCACCGTACTAGCGGGGAAAGAGACCCAGTACTTC.